Following are 12 T cell receptor beta chains from one sample sequenced in a study of shared clonotypes between healthy human individuals (dated by TCRdb to about 2020). The library was prepared using the immunoSEQ multiplex PCR assay. Drawn from immuneACCESS, this table holds only the in-frame rearrangements with V and J called that TCRdb kept. Clones are partly lost; checked studies trace under half to an unresolved V gene and leave the rest unexplained. The sample records around 610,000 clones, roughly 95% of which are singletons. The top ten constitute about 0.12% of the sample. For the CD8 naive samples, CD45RO-negative cells were positively selected for CCR7, yielding a CD45RA+CCR7+ population from which TemRA cells were excluded. The material sequenced was naive CD8+ T cells sorted from blood. Read against the paper, the sample's cell subset or site label means: CD45RA+CCR7+. Receptor source: a woman aged 25 to 39 in good health.

Turning to this clone: At one end, the junction sequence differs from germline, possibly due to a read error. This chain joins TRBV6-4 and TRBJ1-4; tentatively, D is TRBD1 (6 bases). This CDR3 comprises 18 residues. The germline V gene has CDR1 MRHNA and CDR2 SNTAGT. CDR3 bases: TGTGCCAGCAGAGACTCGAAGGGGGGAGGAGCAACTAATGAAAAACTGTTTTTT. Translation gives CASRDSKGGGATNEKLFF.

The CDR3 DNA reads as TGCGCCAGCAGCCCCGGGGGGCACAATGAGCAGTTCTTC. Its translation is CASSPGGHNEQFF. The V call is TRBV4-1, the J call TRBJ2-1, with a weak D call TRBD2 (7 bases). Trimming cost V 4 bases and J 5 bases, with 9 bases left between them. This CDR3 has 13 residues. Germline V gene lookup returns CDR1 MGHRA and CDR2 YSYEKL.

The chain has TRBV4-1 and TRBJ2-1, with TRBD1 identical over 9 bases. Trimming cost V 1 base and J 8 bases; bases outside gene matches: 12. Germline CDR1 is MGHRA and CDR2 is YSYEKL. The CDR3 is 17 amino acids. The DNA of the CDR3 is TGCGCCAGCAGCCAAGTTAGAAGGGACAGGGAGCGGGATGAGCAGTTCTTC. It translates to CASSQVRRDRERDEQFF.

V gene TRBV6-5 combines with J gene TRBJ1-2; D might be TRBD1 (5 bases). This CDR3 has 13 amino acids. Germline V gene lookup returns CDR1 MNHEY and CDR2 SVGAGI. Trimming shortened V by 4 bases and J by 4 bases, and 10 bases separated the two germline ends. The CDR3 spells CASSFYGAYGYTF. The CDR3, as DNA: TGTGCCAGCAGTTTTTACGGGGCCTATGGCTACACCTTC.

The rearrangement links TRBV7-9 to TRBJ2-1; D is unresolved. CDR1 SEHNR and CDR2 FQNEAQ come from the germline V gene (reference sequence). CDR3 size: 15 residues. V gave up 0 bases and J gave up 4 bases, with 10 bases separating them. The CDR3 sequence: CASSLAFTVYNEQFF. Here the CDR3 DNA reads TGTGCCAGCAGCTTAGCATTTACAGTTTACAATGAGCAGTTCTTC.

The gene calls are TRBV19 and TRBJ2-1, with TRBD1 identical over 7 bases. The J segment lost 0 bases and the V segment lost 0 bases, leaving 8 bases of the junction unmatched. The CDR3 is 18 residues long. The germline gives CDR1 LNHDA, CDR2 SQIVND (reference sequence). In nucleotides, the CDR3 is TGTGCCAGTAGTATAGATCCGGGGACAGCTAACTCCTACAATGAGCAGTTCTTC. Its translation is CASSIDPGTANSYNEQFF.

About this clone itself: At the DNA level, this CDR3 is encoded by other sequences in the same sample as well. V and J are TRBV28 and TRBJ1-5, with TRBD1 identical over 9 bases. J was trimmed by 6 bases and V by 3 bases; bases with no gene match: 0. The CDR3 is 13 amino acids. From germline, CDR1 is MDHEN and CDR2 SYDVKM. The CDR3 sequence is CASSLGQGQPQHF. CDR3 bases: TGTGCCAGCAGTTTGGGACAGGGTCAGCCCCAGCATTTT. The whole variable domain, filled in from reference TRBV28 and TRBJ1-5, reads DVKVTQSSRYLVKRTGEKVFLECVQDMDHENMFWYRQDPGLGLRLIYFSYDVKMKEKGDIPEGYSVSREKKERFSLILESASTNQTSMYLCASSLGQGQPQHFGDGTRLSIL.

The CDR3 nucleotides read TGTGCCAGCAGTGTCTGGGGTAGGTCACCCCTCCACTTT. It is translated as CASSVWGRSPLHF. J is TRBJ1-6 and V is TRBV2, with no clear D. The germline V and J ends were trimmed by 4 bases and 10 bases, with 11 bases remaining between them. The CDR3 spans 13 residues. Per the germline V gene, CDR1 is SNHLY and CDR2 is FYNNEI.

The rearrangement joins TRBV5-1 to TRBJ2-7; TRBD1 or TRBD2 may be the D gene (5 bases each). The CDR3 is 14 residues long. V was clipped by 5 bases and J by 2 bases, with 14 bases between them. Germline V gene data show CDR1 as SGHRS and CDR2 as YFSETQ. The DNA of the CDR3 is TGCGCCAGCAGTCAACCGGGACGGACCTACGAGCAGTACTTC. It codes for CASSQPGRTYEQYF.

The chain is built from TRBV5-4 and TRBJ2-5; no reliable D call. This CDR3 spans 14 amino acids. The V gene's germline CDR1 is SGHNT and CDR2 YYREEE (reference sequence). V dropped 1 base and J dropped 0 bases, with 7 bases sitting between them. CDR3: CASSLWTDQETQYF. DNA of the CDR3: TGTGCCAGCAGCTTGTGGACGGACCAAGAGACCCAGTACTTC.

The V call is TRBV7-8, the J call TRBJ2-1, with D perhaps TRBD2 (6 bases). The CDR3 has 16 residues. Germline CDR1 reads SGHVS; CDR2 reads FQNEAQ. Trimming pared 6 bases from V and 1 base from J, leaving 16 bases between. For the CDR3, the DNA is TGTGCCAGCAGGTTGGGACCCGGGACTTCCTACAATGAGCAGTTCTTC. Its translation is CASRLGPGTSYNEQFF.

The CDR3 loop reads CASSFTGVTGELFF. The CDR3 nucleotides are TGTGCCAGCAGCTTTACAGGGGTCACCGGGGAGCTGTTTTTT. The V gene is TRBV13, the J gene TRBJ2-2, with 7 bases fitting TRBD1. This CDR3 is 14 amino acids long. The germline gives CDR1 PRHDT, CDR2 FYEKMQ (reference sequence). The V gene end was trimmed by 3 bases and the J gene end by 4 bases; junction bases not matched to a gene: 2.